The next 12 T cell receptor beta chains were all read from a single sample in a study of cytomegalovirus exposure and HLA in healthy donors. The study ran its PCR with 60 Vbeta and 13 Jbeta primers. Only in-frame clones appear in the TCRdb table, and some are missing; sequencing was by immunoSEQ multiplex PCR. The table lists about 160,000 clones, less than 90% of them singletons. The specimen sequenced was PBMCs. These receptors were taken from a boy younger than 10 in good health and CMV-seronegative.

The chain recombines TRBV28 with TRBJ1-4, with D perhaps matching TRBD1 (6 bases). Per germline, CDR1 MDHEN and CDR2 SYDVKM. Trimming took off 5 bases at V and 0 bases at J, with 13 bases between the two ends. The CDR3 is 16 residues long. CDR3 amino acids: CASSPPPGATNEKLFF. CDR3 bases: TGTGCCAGCAGTCCGCCCCCAGGGGCAACTAATGAAAAACTGTTTTTT.

The CDR3 protein is CASSVGWGTGVSDTQYF. The CDR3 DNA reads as TGTGCCAGCAGTGTGGGGTGGGGGACAGGGGTGTCAGATACGCAGTATTTT. The V gene is TRBV28, the J gene TRBJ2-3; TRBD1 agrees at 10 bases. The CDR3 is 17 amino acids. Looked up from germline, CDR1 is MDHEN and CDR2 is SYDVKM. Losses at the gene ends were 5 bases for V and 4 bases for J; bases not matched to a gene: 12.

CDR3 nucleotides: TGTGCCAGCAGCGCGACAGTTACAGATACGCAGTATTTT. The encoded protein is CASSATVTDTQYF. V gene TRBV7-7 combines with J gene TRBJ2-3; a possible D gene is TRBD1 (5 bases). Germline lookup yields CDR1 SSHAT and CDR2 FNYEAQ (reference sequence). V was trimmed by 5 bases and J by 3 bases, leaving 9 bases between them. The CDR3 is 13 residues long.

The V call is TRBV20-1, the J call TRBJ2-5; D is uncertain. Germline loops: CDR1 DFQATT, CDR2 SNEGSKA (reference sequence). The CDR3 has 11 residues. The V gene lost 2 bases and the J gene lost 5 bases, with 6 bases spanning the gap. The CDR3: CSARFRETQYF. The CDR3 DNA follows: TGCAGTGCTAGATTCAGGGAGACCCAGTACTTC.

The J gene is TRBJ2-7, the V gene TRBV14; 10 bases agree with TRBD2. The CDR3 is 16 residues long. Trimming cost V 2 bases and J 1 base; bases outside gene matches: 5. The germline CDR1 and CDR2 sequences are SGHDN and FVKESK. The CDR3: CASSQSLAGVSYEQYF. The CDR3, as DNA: TGTGCCAGCAGCCAATCGCTAGCGGGAGTATCCTACGAGCAGTACTTC.

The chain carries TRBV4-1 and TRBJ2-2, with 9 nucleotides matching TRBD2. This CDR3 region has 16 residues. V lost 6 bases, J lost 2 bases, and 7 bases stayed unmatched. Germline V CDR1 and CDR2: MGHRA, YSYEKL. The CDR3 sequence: CASRTLAGPNTGELFF. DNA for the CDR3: TGCGCCAGCAGAACCCTAGCGGGACCTAACACCGGGGAGCTGTTTTTT.

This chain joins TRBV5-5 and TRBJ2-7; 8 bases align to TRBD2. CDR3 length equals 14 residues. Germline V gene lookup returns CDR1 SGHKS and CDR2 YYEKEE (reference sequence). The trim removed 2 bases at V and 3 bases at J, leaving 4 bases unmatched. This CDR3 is CASSFPGTSYEQYF. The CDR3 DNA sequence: TGTGCCAGCAGCTTTCCCGGGACTAGCTACGAGCAGTACTTC.

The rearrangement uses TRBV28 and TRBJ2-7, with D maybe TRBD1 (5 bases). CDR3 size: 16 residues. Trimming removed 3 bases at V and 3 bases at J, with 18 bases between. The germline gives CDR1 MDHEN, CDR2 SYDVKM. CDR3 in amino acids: CASSFSLDSFFYEQYF. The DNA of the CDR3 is TGTGCCAGCAGTTTCTCGCTCGACAGTTTTTTCTACGAGCAGTACTTC. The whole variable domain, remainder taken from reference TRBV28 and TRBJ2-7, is DVKVTQSSRYLVKRTGEKVFLECVQDMDHENMFWYRQDPGLGLRLIYFSYDVKMKEKGDIPEGYSVSREKKERFSLILESASTNQTSMYLCASSFSLDSFFYEQYFGPGTRLTVT.

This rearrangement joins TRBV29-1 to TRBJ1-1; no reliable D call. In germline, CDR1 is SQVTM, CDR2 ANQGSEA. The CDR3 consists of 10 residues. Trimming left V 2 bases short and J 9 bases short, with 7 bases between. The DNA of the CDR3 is TGCAGCGTTGAATGGACTCAAGCTTTCTTT. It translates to CSVEWTQAFF.

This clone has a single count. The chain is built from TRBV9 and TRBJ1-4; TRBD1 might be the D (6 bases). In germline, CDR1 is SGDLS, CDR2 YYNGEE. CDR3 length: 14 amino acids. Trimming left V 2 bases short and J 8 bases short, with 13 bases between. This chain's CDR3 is CASSVSGTPEKLFF. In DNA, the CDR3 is TGTGCCAGCAGCGTCTCCGGGACACCCGAAAAACTGTTTTTT. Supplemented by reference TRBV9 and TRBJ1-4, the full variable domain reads DSGVTQTPKHLITATGQRVTLRCSPRSGDLSVYWYQQSLDQGLQFLIQYYNGEERAKGNILERFSAQQFPDLHSELNLSSLELGDSALYFCASSVSGTPEKLFFGSGTQLSVL.

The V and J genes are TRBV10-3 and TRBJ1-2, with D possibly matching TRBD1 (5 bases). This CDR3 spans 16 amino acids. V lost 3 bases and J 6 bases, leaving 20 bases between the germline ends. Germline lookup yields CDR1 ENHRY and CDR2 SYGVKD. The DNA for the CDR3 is TGTGCCATCAGTGAAGCCTCGCACGGGGGACGCGATGGCTACACCTTC. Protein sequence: CAISEASHGGRDGYTF.

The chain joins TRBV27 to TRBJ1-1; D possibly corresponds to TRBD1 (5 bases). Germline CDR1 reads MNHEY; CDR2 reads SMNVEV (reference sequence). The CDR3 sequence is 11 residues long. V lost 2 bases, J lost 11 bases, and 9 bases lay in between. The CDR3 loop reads CASSLGGRAFF. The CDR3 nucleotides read TGTGCCAGCAGTTTAGGGGGGAGGGCTTTCTTT.